One and the same sample provided the 30 T cell receptor beta chains below, sequenced in a study of T cell changes during pregnancy in multiple sclerosis. The protocol was immunoSEQ multiplex PCR, while the TCRdb copy is restricted to in-frame clones and leaves out a portion. The table records 65,000 to 95,000 clones, about 89% of them present only once. Sequencing used peripheral blood, obtained before pregnancy. The source of these receptors is a female donor with multiple sclerosis, enrolled in a pregnancy study.

This chain connects TRBV7-2 to TRBJ2-5; 7 bases map to TRBD2. J lost 0 bases, V lost 5 bases, and 6 bases had no gene match. This CDR3 contains 15 residues. Germline CDR1 SGHTA, CDR2 FQGNSA. The CDR3 spells CASSPGGVYQETQYF. The CDR3, as DNA: TGTGCCAGCAGCCCTGGGGGGGTGTACCAAGAGACCCAGTACTTC.

This rearrangement joins TRBV7-2 to TRBJ1-2, with 8 bases lining up with TRBD1. Germline loops: CDR1 SGHTA, CDR2 FQGNSA. The trim removed 4 bases at V and 4 bases at J, leaving 11 bases unmatched. The CDR3 is 16 residues long. CDR3 sequence (DNA): TGTGCCAGCAGCTCCCGGACAGGGCAGGGGAGCTATGGCTACACCTTC. It specifies CASSSRTGQGSYGYTF. Combining the CDR3 with reference TRBV7-2 and TRBJ1-2 gives the whole variable domain GAGVSQSPSNKVTEKGKDVELRCDPISGHTALYWYRQSLGQGLEFLIYFQGNSAPDKSGLPSDRFSAERTGGSVSTLTIQRTQQEDSAVYLCASSSRTGQGSYGYTFGSGTRLTVV.

CDR3 nucleotide sequence: TGTGCCAGCAGCTTAGAGGGAGGGTACGAGCAGTACTTC. Its translation: CASSLEGGYEQYF. The V gene is TRBV7-9, the J gene TRBJ2-7, with 7 positions matching TRBD2. CDR1 SEHNR and CDR2 FQNEAQ come from the germline V gene (reference sequence). V gave up 1 base and J gave up 4 bases; unmatched junction bases: 1. This CDR3 spans 13 amino acids.

The chain recombines TRBV4-2 with TRBJ1-5; TRBD1 is a possible D gene (6 bases). The V end lost 4 bases, the J end lost 0 bases, and 7 bases lay between the germline ends. CDR3 length: 14 residues. Germline V gene sequence: CDR1 LGHNA, CDR2 YNFKEQ. The CDR3 reads CASSRTDSNQPQHF. CDR3 sequence (DNA): TGTGCCAGCAGCCGGACAGATAGCAATCAGCCCCAGCATTTT.

This chain links TRBV6-1 with TRBJ1-2; 7 bases are shared with TRBD1. V gave up 6 bases and J gave up 4 bases; unmatched junction bases: 5. CDR1 and CDR2 from the germline V gene are MNHNS and SASEGT. This CDR3 is built from 13 residues. The CDR3 region has the DNA TGTGCCAGCAGATACGGACAGGTCTATGGCTACACCTTC. Amino acids: CASRYGQVYGYTF.

This rearrangement joins TRBV19 to TRBJ1-5; D is possibly TRBD1 (6 bases). The CDR3 is made up of 14 amino acids. CDR1 LNHDA and CDR2 SQIVND come from the germline V gene (reference sequence). V was pared by 6 bases and J by 3 bases, with 12 bases between. The CDR3 here is CASRYREFNQPQHF. CDR3 DNA: TGTGCCAGTAGGTACAGGGAGTTCAATCAGCCCCAGCATTTT.

This clone was recorded once. The chain recombines TRBV19 with TRBJ2-2; D might be TRBD1 (5 bases). CDR1 and CDR2 from the germline V gene are LNHDA and SQIVND (reference sequence). Trimming left V 5 bases short and J 4 bases short, with 11 bases between. The CDR3 consists of 14 residues. The CDR3 sequence: CASSDPGRTGELFF. For the CDR3, the DNA is TGTGCCAGTAGTGATCCAGGGCGCACCGGGGAGCTGTTTTTT. The complete variable domain, with remaining parts taken from reference TRBV19 and TRBJ2-2, reads DGGITQSPKYLFRKEGQNVTLSCEQNLNHDAMYWYRQDPGQGLRLIYYSQIVNDFQKGDIAEGYSVSREKKESFPLTVTSAQKNPTAFYLCASSDPGRTGELFFGEGSRLTVL.

CDR3 in amino acids: CARKLGSRTDDYSNQPQHF. The CDR3 DNA reads as TGCGCCAGAAAACTTGGTTCCCGGACTGATGATTATAGCAATCAGCCCCAGCATTTT. The gene calls are TRBV5-1 and TRBJ1-5, with D uncertain. V lost 8 bases to trimming and J lost 0 bases, with 27 bases between them. There are 19 residues in the CDR3. Germline V CDR1 and CDR2: SGHRS, YFSETQ.

The chain combines TRBV30 with TRBJ2-3; 10 nucleotides match TRBD1. Germline loops: CDR1 GTSNPN, CDR2 SVGIG (reference sequence). The CDR3 has 18 amino acids. Trimming cost V 0 bases and J 0 bases; bases outside gene matches: 9. CDR3 bases: TGTGCCTGGAGTGTACAGACAGGGGGCAGCTTCAGCACAGATACGCAGTATTTT. It is translated as CAWSVQTGGSFSTDTQYF.

The CDR3 here is CASSVGPAGGPGEQFF. CDR3 DNA sequence: TGTGCCAGCAGCGTAGGTCCAGCGGGGGGGCCGGGTGAGCAGTTCTTC. The V and J genes are TRBV9 and TRBJ2-1; 10 bases agree with TRBD2. Germline V lookup: CDR1 SGDLS, CDR2 YYNGEE. The CDR3 spans 16 residues. J lost 9 bases, V lost 0 bases, and 9 bases had no gene match.

The chain combines TRBV28 with TRBJ2-2, with 7 positions matching TRBD2. CDR1 and CDR2 from the germline V gene are MDHEN and SYDVKM. CDR3 length equals 17 residues. After removal of 4 bases from V and 5 bases from J, the junction contained 13 bases not matched to a gene. The CDR3 loop is CASSSRGGSEDTGELFF. For the CDR3, the DNA is TGTGCCAGCAGTTCGCGCGGGGGTAGCGAGGATACCGGGGAGCTGTTTTTT.

The J gene is TRBJ2-7, the V gene TRBV20-1; weak D call: TRBD2 (5 bases). This CDR3 region has 11 residues. V was pared by 5 bases and J by 3 bases, with 8 bases between. Per the germline V gene, CDR1 is DFQATT and CDR2 is SNEGSKA (reference sequence). Written as DNA, the CDR3 is TGCAGTGCTGCACGGGGCTACGAGCAGTACTTC. As protein: CSAARGYEQYF.

The gene calls are TRBV19 and TRBJ1-4, with unresolved D. CDR3 length: 16 residues. V shed 6 bases and J shed 0 bases, with 14 bases lying between them. CDR1 LNHDA and CDR2 SQIVND come from the germline V gene (reference sequence). The CDR3 spells CASRAAFSATNEKLFF. CDR3 DNA: TGTGCCAGTAGGGCCGCTTTCTCTGCAACTAATGAAAAACTGTTTTTT.

V usage is TRBV23-1 and J usage is TRBJ1-1, with D unclear. TRBV23-1 is flagged as an ORF with uncertain function. The CDR3 has 17 residues. V was cut by 3 bases and J by 4 bases, with 21 bases left in between. Written as DNA, the CDR3 is TGCGCCAGCAGTCACCGAACAAAAAACCGGGATGGCACTGAAGCTTTCTTT. This codes for CASSHRTKNRDGTEAFF.

The J gene is TRBJ2-1, the V gene TRBV7-3; D might be TRBD2 (5 bases). Germline-derived CDR1 and CDR2 are SGHTA and FQGTGA. Trimming stripped 3 bases from V and 0 bases from J, with 15 bases between. This CDR3 is 17 amino acids long. CDR3 nucleotides: TGTGCCAGCAGCTTCCCTGAGGGCTTAAGCTCCTACAATGAGCAGTTCTTC. Protein: CASSFPEGLSSYNEQFF.

This chain uses TRBV7-9 with TRBJ2-7; a weak D match, TRBD2 (5 bases). CDR3 length: 10 residues. Trimming stripped 8 bases from V and 6 bases from J, with 8 bases between. Germline V lookup: CDR1 SEHNR, CDR2 FQNEAQ (reference sequence). The CDR3 DNA sequence: TGTGCCAGCGGACGGGGCGAGCAGTACTTC. Protein product: CASGRGEQYF.

The genes are TRBV4-2 and TRBJ1-4; TRBD1 agrees at 11 bases. The V gene end was trimmed by 5 bases and the J gene end by 8 bases; junction bases not matched to a gene: 13. The length of the CDR3 is 17 residues. CDR1 is LGHNA and CDR2 is YNFKEQ in the germline V gene. The CDR3 loop is CASSGRLWTGGLEKLFF. The CDR3 coding sequence is TGTGCCAGCAGCGGACGTCTGTGGACAGGGGGCTTAGAAAAACTGTTTTTT.

The chain combines TRBV27 with TRBJ2-3, with 7 positions matching TRBD2. CDR1 and CDR2 (germline): MNHEY, SMNVEV (reference sequence). V was clipped by 1 base and J by 9 bases; unmatched bases: 4. This CDR3 comprises 13 residues. CDR3 region: CASSLYGGGTQYF. The CDR3 region has the DNA TGTGCCAGCAGTTTATACGGGGGAGGGACGCAGTATTTT.

The chain is built from TRBV2 and TRBJ2-1; 12 positions match TRBD2. The CDR3 is 15 residues long. V shed 7 bases and J 7 bases; nucleotides not matched to a gene: 8. Germline V gene data show CDR1 as SNHLY and CDR2 as FYNNEI. CDR3 nucleotides: TGTGCCAGCACCCCCCTAGCGGGGGGGCCTAATGAGCAGTTCTTC. Its protein product is CASTPLAGGPNEQFF.

The CDR3 sequence: CASSSRPLVGYTF. The CDR3 DNA sequence: TGTGCCAGCAGCTCTAGACCCCTCGTGGGCTACACCTTC. The chain is built from TRBV7-6 and TRBJ1-2; D gene ambiguous. The V end was cut by 4 bases, the J end by 8 bases, with 14 bases between. The germline V gene encodes CDR1 SGHVS and CDR2 FNYEAQ. The CDR3 sequence is 13 residues long.

V gene TRBV11-3 combines with J gene TRBJ2-2, with 8 bases fitting TRBD1. The trim removed 1 base at V and 4 bases at J, leaving 8 bases unmatched. This CDR3 is built from 17 residues. Germline V gene data show CDR1 as SGHNT and CDR2 as YENEEA. The DNA of the CDR3 is TGTGCCAGCAGCTTAGGATTTAACAGGGGGAGCACCGGGGAGCTGTTTTTT. It codes for CASSLGFNRGSTGELFF.

CDR3 region: CASGDPSGGSYNEQFF. As DNA, the CDR3 is TGCGCCAGCGGGGACCCTAGCGGGGGCTCTTACAATGAGCAGTTCTTC. The chain joins TRBV5-1 to TRBJ2-1, with TRBD2 matching 10 bases. V lost 7 bases, J lost 4 bases, and 11 bases stayed unmatched. CDR1 SGHRS and CDR2 YFSETQ come from the germline V gene. The CDR3 totals 16 residues.

The gene calls are TRBV14 and TRBJ1-1; TRBD1 might be the D (5 bases). Germline V lookup: CDR1 SGHDN, CDR2 FVKESK. The CDR3 length is 14 residues. Trimming took off 0 bases at V and 6 bases at J, with 11 bases between the two ends. DNA for the CDR3: TGTGCCAGCAGCCAAGAACGCGGGGCCCCTGAAGCTTTCTTT. It is translated as CASSQERGAPEAFF. The whole variable domain, remainder taken from reference TRBV14 and TRBJ1-1, is EAGVTQFPSHSVIEKGQTVTLRCDPISGHDNLYWYRRVMGKEIKFLLHFVKESKQDESGMPNNRFLAERTGGTYSTLKVQPAELEDSGVYFCASSQERGAPEAFFGQGTRLTVV.

The chain employs TRBV7-2 and TRBJ2-7; D is perhaps TRBD1 (6 bases). Germline assignment: CDR1 SGHTA and CDR2 FQGNSA. Trimming took off 5 bases at V and 6 bases at J, with 14 bases between the two ends. The CDR3 is made up of 13 amino acids. CDR3 nucleotide sequence: TGTGCCAGCAGCACAGGAACAGGGACCGAGCAGTACTTC. Amino acids: CASSTGTGTEQYF.

J is TRBJ1-3 and V is TRBV21-1; no DNA check was done on the table's D call, TRBD1. TRBV21-1 is a known pseudogene. The CDR3 runs 17 residues. As DNA, the CDR3 is TGTGCCAGCAGCAACAGACAGGGTAAGTCGTCTGGAAACACCATATATTTT. It translates to CASSNRQGKSSGNTIYF.

This rearrangement joins TRBV29-1 to TRBJ1-2; the D gene is possibly TRBD1 (5 bases). Germline loops: CDR1 SQVTM, CDR2 ANQGSEA. The CDR3 contains 13 residues. The V gene lost 4 bases and the J gene lost 6 bases, with 15 bases spanning the gap. The CDR3 sequence: CSVGAGKWNGYTF. The CDR3 DNA is TGCAGCGTTGGGGCAGGGAAATGGAATGGCTACACCTTC.

The rearrangement links TRBV19 to TRBJ1-1; D perhaps matches TRBD1 (6 bases). The ends were cut back, 1 base at V and 10 bases at J, with 13 bases in the middle. Germline assignment: CDR1 LNHDA and CDR2 SQIVND (reference sequence). This CDR3 region has 13 residues. The CDR3, as DNA: TGTGCCAGTAGTATAGCGAACAGGGACCCAGCTTTCTTT. Residues: CASSIANRDPAFF.

This rearrangement joins TRBV6-5 to TRBJ2-1, with no clear D. The CDR3 runs 13 residues. Germline lookup yields CDR1 MNHEY and CDR2 SVGAGI. The V and J ends lost 6 bases and 4 bases respectively, with 10 bases between them. Here the CDR3 DNA reads TGTGCCAGCAGGTACAGTGAGTACAATGAGCAGTTCTTC. Translation: CASRYSEYNEQFF.

The rearrangement links TRBV18 to TRBJ2-7; possible D gene TRBD2, 5 bases. This CDR3 comprises 16 residues. With 3 bases removed from V and 4 bases from J, the gap between germline ends came to 19 bases. CDR1 KGHSH and CDR2 LQKENI come from the germline V gene. CDR3 sequence: CASSPEYWLADYEQYF. The DNA of the CDR3 is TGTGCCAGCTCACCGGAGTATTGGCTAGCCGATTACGAGCAGTACTTC.

The chain links TRBV9 to TRBJ1-1; D remains ambiguous. The V gene lost 4 bases and the J gene lost 3 bases, with 13 bases spanning the gap. This CDR3 contains 14 residues. Per germline, CDR1 SGDLS and CDR2 YYNGEE. The CDR3 here is CASSSVRGDTEAFF. For the CDR3, the DNA is TGTGCCAGCAGCTCAGTCCGGGGAGACACTGAAGCTTTCTTT.